The following is a TCR beta chain sequence with its context. Antigen unknown. Oncomine TCR Beta short-read sequencing was applied to DNA from cultured CD4+ T cells. TCRdb passed the PCR reads through MiXCR, listing each CDR3 protein once. The sample holds approximately 15,000 distinct CDR3 sequences, more than 25% seen once. The data were taken from a study of vaccination and CD4 T cells after COVID-19. General study points: Median SARS-CoV-2-reactive clonotype numbers went up from roughly 21 to 40, but not significantly.

V lost 0 bases and J 5 bases, leaving 15 bases between the germline ends. Germline lookup yields CDR1 SGHRS and CDR2 YFSETQ. The CDR3 spans 16 residues. Treatment of the sample: roughly 10-day PBMC culture with coronavirus spike peptide pools or control peptides (ViraFEST assay). V usage is TRBV5-1 and J usage is TRBJ1-5; D is perhaps TRBD1 (5 bases). This clonotype originated in a human donor with COVID-19. What was sequenced was cultured CD4+ T cells from blood. The CDR3 sequence: CASSLDGGLGHQPQHF. CDR3 coding DNA: TGCGCCAGCAGCTTGGATGGGGGTTTGGGCCATCAGCCCCAGCATTTT.